Each of the 8 T cell receptor beta chains below was sequenced from the same sample in a study of OX40 agonist ivuxolimab in advanced cancers. Sequencing was performed with immunoSEQ multiplex PCR; in TCRdb, only in-frame clones are kept and a portion is missing. The sample holds 74,000 or so clones, around 83% seen once. Sample: CD4+ or CD8+ T cells sorted from blood, taken in a trial of the OX40 agonist ivuxolimab. The source is an adult with an advanced solid tumor such as melanoma, head and neck, liver or kidney cancer.

The chain uses TRBV30 and TRBJ2-7; 7 bases align to TRBD2. This CDR3 is built from 14 residues. V shed 0 bases, J shed 4 bases, and the junction held 6 bases outside the gene matches. Per the germline V gene, CDR1 is GTSNPN and CDR2 is SVGIG (reference sequence). CDR3 sequence reads: CAWSVGGSGYEQYF. CDR3 DNA: TGTGCCTGGAGTGTAGGCGGGAGTGGGTACGAGCAGTACTTC.

This clone was seen a single time. The chain carries TRBV12-5 and TRBJ2-2; tentative D call: TRBD1 (6 bases). This CDR3 contains 14 residues. Germline CDR1 reads LGHNT; CDR2 reads FRNRAP. Deletions cut 6 bases from V and 5 bases from J, with 13 bases between. Here the CDR3 reads CASGTGTGTGELFF. CDR3 DNA sequence: TGTGCTAGTGGAACAGGGACGGGGACCGGGGAGCTGTTTTTT.

The V call is TRBV7-9, the J call TRBJ2-1; tentatively, D is TRBD2 (6 bases). Between the trimmed V and J ends, which lost 0 bases and 0 bases, there was a span of 12 bases. CDR1 is SEHNR, CDR2 FQNEAQ, per germline (reference sequence). The CDR3 is 17 amino acids. CDR3: CASSLAEGPGSYNEQFF. The CDR3 DNA reads as TGTGCCAGCAGCTTAGCGGAGGGGCCAGGCTCCTACAATGAGCAGTTCTTC. Using reference TRBV7-9 and TRBJ2-1 for the parts outside the CDR3, the full variable domain is DTGVSQNPRHKITKRGQNVTFRCDPISEHNRLYWYRQTLGQGPEFLTYFQNEAQLEKSRLLSDRFSAERPKGSFSTLEIQRTEQGDSAMYLCASSLAEGPGSYNEQFFGPGTRLTVL.

This clone was observed a single time. The V and J genes are TRBV7-2 and TRBJ1-5, with TRBD1 identical over 7 bases. This CDR3 spans 14 amino acids. Per germline, CDR1 SGHTA and CDR2 FQGNSA. The J segment lost 1 base and the V segment lost 5 bases, leaving 2 bases of the junction unmatched. The CDR3 region is CASSKTGSNQPQHF. The CDR3 DNA reads TGTGCCAGCAGCAAGACAGGGAGCAATCAGCCCCAGCATTTT.

The V gene is TRBV13, the J gene TRBJ2-7; D remains ambiguous. This CDR3 has 11 amino acids. CDR1 is PRHDT and CDR2 is FYEKMQ in the germline V gene (reference sequence). Trimming stripped 1 base from V and 4 bases from J, with 2 bases between. The CDR3 bases are TGTGCCAGCAGCTTAGATTACGAGCAGTACTTC. Translated: CASSLDYEQYF.

The V and J genes are TRBV13 and TRBJ2-7; perhaps TRBD2 as D (6 bases). In germline, CDR1 is PRHDT, CDR2 FYEKMQ (reference sequence). V gave up 5 bases and J gave up 0 bases, with 8 bases separating them. This CDR3 spans 13 amino acids. For the CDR3, the DNA is TGTGCCAGCAGCGGGGGGAGCTCCTACGAGCAGTACTTC. This sequence encodes CASSGGSSYEQYF.

This rearrangement joins TRBV28 to TRBJ2-4, with TRBD2 matching 7 bases. Germline CDR1 reads MDHEN; CDR2 reads SYDVKM. This CDR3 spans 15 amino acids. V shed 5 bases, J shed 8 bases, and the junction held 12 bases outside the gene matches. The CDR3: CASSLPWGGEDIQYF. The CDR3 DNA reads as TGTGCCAGCAGTCTCCCCTGGGGGGGGGAAGACATTCAGTACTTC.

This chain uses TRBV14 with TRBJ1-1; 7 positions match TRBD1. This CDR3 has 17 residues. The V and J ends lost 2 bases and 4 bases, in that order; junction bases with no gene match: 13. Germline CDR1 SGHDN, CDR2 FVKESK. This chain's CDR3 is CASSQTGVAFSGTEAFF. The CDR3 DNA reads TGTGCCAGCAGCCAAACAGGGGTTGCTTTTAGTGGCACTGAAGCTTTCTTT.